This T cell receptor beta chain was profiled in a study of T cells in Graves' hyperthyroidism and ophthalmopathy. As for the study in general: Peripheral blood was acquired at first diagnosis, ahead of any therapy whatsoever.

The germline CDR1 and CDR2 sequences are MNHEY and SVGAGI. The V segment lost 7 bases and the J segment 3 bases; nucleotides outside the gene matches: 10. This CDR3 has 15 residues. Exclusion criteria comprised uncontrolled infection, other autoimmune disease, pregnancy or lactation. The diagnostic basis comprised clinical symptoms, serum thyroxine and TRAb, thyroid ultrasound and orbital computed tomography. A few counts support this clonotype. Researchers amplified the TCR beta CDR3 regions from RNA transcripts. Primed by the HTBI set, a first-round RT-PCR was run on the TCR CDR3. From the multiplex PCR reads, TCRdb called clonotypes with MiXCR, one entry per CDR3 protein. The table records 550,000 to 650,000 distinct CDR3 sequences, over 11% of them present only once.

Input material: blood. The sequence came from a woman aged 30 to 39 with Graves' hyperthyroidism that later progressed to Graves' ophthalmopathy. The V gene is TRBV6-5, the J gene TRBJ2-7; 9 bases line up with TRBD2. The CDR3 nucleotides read TGTGCCAGCATTTTTAGCGGGGGAGCTGTCTACGAGCAGTACTTC. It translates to CASIFSGGAVYEQYF.